This T cell receptor (beta chain) was sequenced in a study of T cells after yellow fever vaccination. The wider study: Researchers used SMART-Seq v4 Ultra Low Input to prepare fractions that had low cell numbers.

TCRdb reprocessed the 5' RACE reads with MiXCR, giving one entry per CDR3 protein. The sample includes about 320,000 distinct CDR3 sequences, around 10% seen only once; the top ten take about 3.3%. The V gene end was trimmed by 1 base and the J gene end by 0 bases; junction bases not matched to a gene: 10. The CDR3 is 18 residues long. Germline CDR1 is DFQATT and CDR2 is SNEGSKA (reference sequence). Sample: CD4+ T cells sorted from PBMCs, taken 45 days after the yellow fever booster vaccination. This chain links TRBV20-1 with TRBJ2-7; 12 bases are a match to TRBD2. The sequence was collected from a young man who received the YFV17D yellow fever vaccine. The DNA of the CDR3 is TGCAGTGCTAGAGGGAGTCAGCTAGCGGGGGGGACCTCCTACGAGCAGTACTTC. As protein: CSARGSQLAGGTSYEQYF.